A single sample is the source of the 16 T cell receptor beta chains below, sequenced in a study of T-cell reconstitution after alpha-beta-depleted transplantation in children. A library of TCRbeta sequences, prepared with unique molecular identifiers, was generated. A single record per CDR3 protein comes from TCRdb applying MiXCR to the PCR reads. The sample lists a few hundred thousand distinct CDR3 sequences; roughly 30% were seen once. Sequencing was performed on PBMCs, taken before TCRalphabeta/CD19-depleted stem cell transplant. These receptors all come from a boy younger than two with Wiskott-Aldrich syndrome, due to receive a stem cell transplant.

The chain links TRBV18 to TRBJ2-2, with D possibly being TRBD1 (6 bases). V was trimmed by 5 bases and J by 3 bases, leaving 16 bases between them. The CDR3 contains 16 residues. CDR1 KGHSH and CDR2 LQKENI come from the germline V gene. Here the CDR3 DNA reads TGTGCCAGCTCAACCCCACAGGGAAAATACACCGGGGAGCTGTTTTTT. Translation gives CASSTPQGKYTGELFF. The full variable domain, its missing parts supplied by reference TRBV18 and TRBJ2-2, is NAGVMQNPRHLVRRRGQEARLRCSPMKGHSHVYWYRQLPEEGLKFMVYLQKENIIDESGMPKERFSAEFPKEGPSILRIQQVVRGDSAAYFCASSTPQGKYTGELFFGEGSRLTVL.

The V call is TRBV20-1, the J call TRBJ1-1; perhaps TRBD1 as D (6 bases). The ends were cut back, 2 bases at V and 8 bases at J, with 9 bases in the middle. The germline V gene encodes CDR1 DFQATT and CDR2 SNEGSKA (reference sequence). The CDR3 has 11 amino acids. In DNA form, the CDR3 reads TGCAGTGCTAGACGGACAGACGAAGCTTTCTTT. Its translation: CSARRTDEAFF.

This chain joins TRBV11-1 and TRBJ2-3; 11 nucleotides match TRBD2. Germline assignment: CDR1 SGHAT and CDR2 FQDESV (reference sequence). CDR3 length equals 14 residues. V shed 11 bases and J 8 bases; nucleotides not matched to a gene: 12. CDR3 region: CASRETSGTRTQYF. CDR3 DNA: TGTGCCTCCCGGGAGACTAGCGGGACGCGTACGCAGTATTTT.

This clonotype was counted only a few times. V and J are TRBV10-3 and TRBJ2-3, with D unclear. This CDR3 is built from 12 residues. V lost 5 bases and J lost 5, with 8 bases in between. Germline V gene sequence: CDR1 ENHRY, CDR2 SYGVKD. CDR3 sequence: CAISPPGDTQYF. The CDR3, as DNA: TGTGCCATCAGTCCCCCCGGAGATACGCAGTATTTT.

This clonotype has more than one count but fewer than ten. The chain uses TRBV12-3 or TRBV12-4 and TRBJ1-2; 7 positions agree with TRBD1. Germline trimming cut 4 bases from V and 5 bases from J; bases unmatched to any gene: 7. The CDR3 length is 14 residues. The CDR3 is CASSSRQGTYGYTF. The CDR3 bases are TGTGCCAGCAGTTCCAGACAGGGAACTTATGGCTACACCTTC.

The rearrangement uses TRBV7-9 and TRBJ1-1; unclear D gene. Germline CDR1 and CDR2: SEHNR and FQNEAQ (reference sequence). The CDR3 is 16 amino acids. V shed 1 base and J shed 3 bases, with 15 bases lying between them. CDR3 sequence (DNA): TGTGCCAGCAGCTTAGTGGGAGGGCGCGGTGACACTGAAGCTTTCTTT. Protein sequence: CASSLVGGRGDTEAFF.

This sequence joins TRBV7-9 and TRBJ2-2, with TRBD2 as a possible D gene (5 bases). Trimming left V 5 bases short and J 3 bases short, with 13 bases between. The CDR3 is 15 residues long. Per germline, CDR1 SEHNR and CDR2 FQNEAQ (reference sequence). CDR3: CASSTRLEDTGELFF. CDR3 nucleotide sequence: TGTGCCAGCAGCACACGGTTGGAGGACACCGGGGAGCTGTTTTTT.

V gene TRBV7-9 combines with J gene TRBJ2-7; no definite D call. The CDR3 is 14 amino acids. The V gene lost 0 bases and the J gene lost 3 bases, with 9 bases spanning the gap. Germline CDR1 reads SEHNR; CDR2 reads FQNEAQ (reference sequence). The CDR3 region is CASSLAIGGYEQYF. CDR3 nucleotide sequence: TGTGCCAGCAGCTTAGCGATAGGTGGCTACGAGCAGTACTTC.

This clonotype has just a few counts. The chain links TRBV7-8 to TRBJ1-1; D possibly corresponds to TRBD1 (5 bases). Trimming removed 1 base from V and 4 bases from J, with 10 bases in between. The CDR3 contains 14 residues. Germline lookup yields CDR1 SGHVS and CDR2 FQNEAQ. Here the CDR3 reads CASSLVAGTTEAFF. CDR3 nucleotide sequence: TGTGCCAGCAGCTTAGTGGCGGGGACCACTGAAGCTTTCTTT.

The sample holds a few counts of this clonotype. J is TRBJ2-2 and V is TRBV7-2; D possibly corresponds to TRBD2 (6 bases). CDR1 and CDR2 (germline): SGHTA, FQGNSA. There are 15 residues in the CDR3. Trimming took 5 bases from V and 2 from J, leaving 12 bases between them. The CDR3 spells CASSRLGGNTGELFF. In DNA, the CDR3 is TGTGCCAGCAGCCGGCTGGGGGGAAACACCGGGGAGCTGTTTTTT. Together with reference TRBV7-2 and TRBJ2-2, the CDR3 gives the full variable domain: GAGVSQSPSNKVTEKGKDVELRCDPISGHTALYWYRQSLGQGLEFLIYFQGNSAPDKSGLPSDRFSAERTGGSVSTLTIQRTQQEDSAVYLCASSRLGGNTGELFFGEGSRLTVL.

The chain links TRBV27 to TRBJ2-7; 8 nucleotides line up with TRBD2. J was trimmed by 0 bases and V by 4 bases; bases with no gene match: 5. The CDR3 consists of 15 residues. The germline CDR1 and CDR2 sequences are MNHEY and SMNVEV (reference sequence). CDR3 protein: CASSSSSGISYEQYF. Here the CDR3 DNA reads TGTGCCAGCAGTTCAAGTAGCGGGATCTCCTACGAGCAGTACTTC.

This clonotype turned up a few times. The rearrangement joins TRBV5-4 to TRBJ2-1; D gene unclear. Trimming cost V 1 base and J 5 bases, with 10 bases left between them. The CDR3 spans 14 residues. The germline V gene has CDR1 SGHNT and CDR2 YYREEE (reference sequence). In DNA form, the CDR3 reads TGTGCCAGCAGCTTGTCTTGGTCCAACAATGAGCAGTTCTTC. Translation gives CASSLSWSNNEQFF.

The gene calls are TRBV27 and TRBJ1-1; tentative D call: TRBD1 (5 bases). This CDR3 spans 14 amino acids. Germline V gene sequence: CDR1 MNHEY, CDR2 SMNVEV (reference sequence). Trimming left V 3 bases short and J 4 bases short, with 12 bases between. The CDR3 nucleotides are TGTGCCAGCAGTTTCTTAGCGGGGGGCACTGAAGCTTTCTTT. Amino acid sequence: CASSFLAGGTEAFF.

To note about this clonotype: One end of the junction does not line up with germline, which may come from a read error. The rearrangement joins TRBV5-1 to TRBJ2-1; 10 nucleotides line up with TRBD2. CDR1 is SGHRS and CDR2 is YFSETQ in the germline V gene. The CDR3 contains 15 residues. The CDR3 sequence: CASSTGLAFYNEQFF. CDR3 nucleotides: TGCGCCAGCAGCACGGGACTAGCGTTTTACAATGAGCAGTTCTTT. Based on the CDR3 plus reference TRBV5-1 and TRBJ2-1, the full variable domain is KAGVTQTPRYLIKTRGQQVTLSCSPISGHRSVSWYQQTPGQGLQFLFEYFSETQRNKGNFPGRFSGRQFSNSRSEMNVSTLELGDSALYLCASSTGLAFYNEQFFGPGTRLTVL.

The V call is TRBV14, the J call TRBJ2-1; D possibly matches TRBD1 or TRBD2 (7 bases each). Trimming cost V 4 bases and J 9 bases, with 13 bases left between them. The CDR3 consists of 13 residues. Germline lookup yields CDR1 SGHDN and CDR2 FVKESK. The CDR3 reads CASSPRGGSEQFF. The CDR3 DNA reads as TGTGCCAGCAGCCCCAGGGGGGGGAGTGAGCAGTTCTTC.

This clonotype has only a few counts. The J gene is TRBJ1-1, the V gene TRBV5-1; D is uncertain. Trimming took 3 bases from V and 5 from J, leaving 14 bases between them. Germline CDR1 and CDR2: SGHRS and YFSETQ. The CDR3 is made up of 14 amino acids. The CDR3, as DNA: TGCGCCAGCAGCTCGTTCTCGGCTGTAACTGAAGCTTTCTTT. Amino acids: CASSSFSAVTEAFF.